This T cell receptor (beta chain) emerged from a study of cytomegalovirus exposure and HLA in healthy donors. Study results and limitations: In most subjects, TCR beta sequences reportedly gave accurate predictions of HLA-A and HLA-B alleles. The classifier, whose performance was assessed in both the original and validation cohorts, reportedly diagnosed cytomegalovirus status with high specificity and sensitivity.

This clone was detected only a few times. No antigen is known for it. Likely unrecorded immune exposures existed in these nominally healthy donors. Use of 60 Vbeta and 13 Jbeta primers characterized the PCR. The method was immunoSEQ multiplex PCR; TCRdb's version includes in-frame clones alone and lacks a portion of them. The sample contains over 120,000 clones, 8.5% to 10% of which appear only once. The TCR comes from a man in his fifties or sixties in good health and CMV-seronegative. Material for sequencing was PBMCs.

The CDR3 sequence: CASSYGTSGAYEQYF. As DNA, the CDR3 is TGTGCCAGCAGCTATGGGACTAGCGGAGCCTACGAGCAGTACTTC. This sequence joins TRBV11-2 and TRBJ2-7; 11 bases fit TRBD2. Germline CDR1 is SGHAT and CDR2 is FQNNGV. The CDR3 totals 15 residues. Trimming took 4 bases from V and 2 from J; bases not matched to a gene: 4.